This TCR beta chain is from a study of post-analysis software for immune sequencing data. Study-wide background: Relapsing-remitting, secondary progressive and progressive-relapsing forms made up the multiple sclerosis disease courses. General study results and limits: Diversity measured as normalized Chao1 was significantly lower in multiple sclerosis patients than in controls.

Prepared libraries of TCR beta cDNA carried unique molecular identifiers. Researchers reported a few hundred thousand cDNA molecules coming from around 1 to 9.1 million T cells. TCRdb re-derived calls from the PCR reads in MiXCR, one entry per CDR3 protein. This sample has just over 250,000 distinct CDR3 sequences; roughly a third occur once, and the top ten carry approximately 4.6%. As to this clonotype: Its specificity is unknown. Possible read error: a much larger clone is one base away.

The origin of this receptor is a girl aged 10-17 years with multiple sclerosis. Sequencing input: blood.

The CDR3 DNA reads TGTGCCAGCAGCTCTGGACTAGGTGATACGCAGTATTTT. It yields the protein CASSSGLGDTQYF. The V and J genes are TRBV11-2 and TRBJ2-3; 7 bases are a match to TRBD2. V was clipped by 4 bases and J by 6 bases; unmatched bases: 4. From germline, CDR1 is SGHAT and CDR2 FQNNGV. The CDR3 extends over 13 amino acids.